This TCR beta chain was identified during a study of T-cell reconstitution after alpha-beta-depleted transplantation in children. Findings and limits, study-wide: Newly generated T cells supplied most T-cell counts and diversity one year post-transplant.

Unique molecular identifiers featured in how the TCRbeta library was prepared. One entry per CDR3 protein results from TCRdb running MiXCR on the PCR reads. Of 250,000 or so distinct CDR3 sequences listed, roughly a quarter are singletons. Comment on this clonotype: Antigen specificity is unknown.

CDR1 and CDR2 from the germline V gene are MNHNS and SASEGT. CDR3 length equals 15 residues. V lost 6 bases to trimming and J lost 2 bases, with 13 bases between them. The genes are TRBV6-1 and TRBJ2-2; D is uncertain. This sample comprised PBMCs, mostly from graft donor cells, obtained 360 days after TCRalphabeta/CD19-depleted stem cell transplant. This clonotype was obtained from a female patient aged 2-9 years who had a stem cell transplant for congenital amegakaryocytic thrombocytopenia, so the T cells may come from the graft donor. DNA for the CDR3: TGTGCCAGCAGCCCCTACGATGTCAACACCGGGGAGCTGTTTTTT. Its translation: CASSPYDVNTGELFF.